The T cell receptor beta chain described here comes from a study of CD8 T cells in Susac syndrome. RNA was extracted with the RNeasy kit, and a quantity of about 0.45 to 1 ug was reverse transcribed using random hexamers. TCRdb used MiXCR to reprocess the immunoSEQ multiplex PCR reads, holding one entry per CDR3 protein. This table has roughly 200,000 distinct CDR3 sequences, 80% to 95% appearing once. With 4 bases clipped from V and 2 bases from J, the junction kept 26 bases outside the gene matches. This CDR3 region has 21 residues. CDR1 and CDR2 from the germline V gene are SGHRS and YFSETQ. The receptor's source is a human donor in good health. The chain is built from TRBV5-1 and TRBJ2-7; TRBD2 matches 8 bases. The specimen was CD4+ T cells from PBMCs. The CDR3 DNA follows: TGCGCCAGCAGCCGGGGGGGGAGGGGATTTCACCCGGGAGAACCTCCCTACGAGCAGTACTTC. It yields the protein CASSRGGRGFHPGEPPYEQYF.